This T cell receptor (beta chain) was retrieved from a study of cytomegalovirus exposure and HLA in healthy donors. Across the study: Unique TCRs numbering roughly 80 million, obtained from HLA-typed donors, made up an early data release. Of the donors genotyped, 398 in all, about 80% fell in the Caucasian-associated ancestry cluster.

General study results and limits: TCR beta sequences reportedly predicted most subjects' HLA-A and HLA-B alleles accurately.

The CDR3 loop spans 14 amino acids. Per the germline V gene, CDR1 is MNHEY and CDR2 is SVGAGI. Trimming cost V 1 base and J 5 bases, with 10 bases left between them. The primer mix had 60 Vbeta and 13 Jbeta primers. Measured with immunoSEQ multiplex PCR; TCRdb has only the in-frame clones, and not every one. The table records about 200,000 clones, 70% to 80% of them present only once. With regard to this clone: The target antigen is unknown.

The TCR comes from a male donor in good health and CMV-seropositive. The chain joins TRBV6-5 to TRBJ2-3; no clear D. Material for sequencing was PBMCs. The CDR3 protein is CASSYFSARDTQYF. CDR3 DNA sequence: TGTGCCAGCAGTTACTTCTCAGCGAGAGATACGCAGTATTTT.